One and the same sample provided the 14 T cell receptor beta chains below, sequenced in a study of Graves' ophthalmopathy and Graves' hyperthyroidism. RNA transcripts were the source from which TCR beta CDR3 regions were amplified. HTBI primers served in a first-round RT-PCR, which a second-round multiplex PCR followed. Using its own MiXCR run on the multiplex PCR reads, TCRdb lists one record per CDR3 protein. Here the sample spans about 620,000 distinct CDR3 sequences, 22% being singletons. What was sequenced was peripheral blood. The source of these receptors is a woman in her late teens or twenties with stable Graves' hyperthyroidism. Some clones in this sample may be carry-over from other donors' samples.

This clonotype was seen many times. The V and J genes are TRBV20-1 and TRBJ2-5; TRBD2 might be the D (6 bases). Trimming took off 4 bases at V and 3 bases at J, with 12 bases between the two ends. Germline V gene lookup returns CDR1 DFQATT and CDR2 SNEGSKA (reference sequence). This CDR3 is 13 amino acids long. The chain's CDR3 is CSAMGDSEETQYF. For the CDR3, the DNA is TGCAGTGCTATGGGGGACTCCGAAGAGACCCAGTACTTC.

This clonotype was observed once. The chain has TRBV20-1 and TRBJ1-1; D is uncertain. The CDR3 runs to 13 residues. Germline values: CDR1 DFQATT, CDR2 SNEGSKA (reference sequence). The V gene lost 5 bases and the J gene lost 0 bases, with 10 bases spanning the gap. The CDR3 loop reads CSALGKMNTEAFF. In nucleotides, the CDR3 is TGCAGTGCTCTAGGTAAAATGAACACTGAAGCTTTCTTT.

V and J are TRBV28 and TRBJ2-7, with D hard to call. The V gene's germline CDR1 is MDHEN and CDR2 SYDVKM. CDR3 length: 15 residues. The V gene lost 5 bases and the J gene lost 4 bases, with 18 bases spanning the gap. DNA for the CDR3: TGTGCCAGCAGTCAATCCCCGTTGGGGTCATACGAGCAGTACTTC. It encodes CASSQSPLGSYEQYF. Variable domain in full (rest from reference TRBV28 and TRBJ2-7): DVKVTQSSRYLVKRTGEKVFLECVQDMDHENMFWYRQDPGLGLRLIYFSYDVKMKEKGDIPEGYSVSREKKERFSLILESASTNQTSMYLCASSQSPLGSYEQYFGPGTRLTVT.

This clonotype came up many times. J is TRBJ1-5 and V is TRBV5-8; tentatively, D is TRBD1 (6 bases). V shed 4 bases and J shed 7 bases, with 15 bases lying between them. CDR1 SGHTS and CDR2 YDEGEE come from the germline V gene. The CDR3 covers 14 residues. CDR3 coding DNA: TGTGCCAGCAGCCCCTCAGGGGTGAGGCAGCCCCAGCATTTT. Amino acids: CASSPSGVRQPQHF. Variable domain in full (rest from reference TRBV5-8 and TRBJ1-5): EAGVTQSPTHLIKTRGQQATLRCSPISGHTSVYWYQQALGLGLQFLLWYDEGEERNRGNFPPRFSGRQFPNYSSELNVNALELEDSALYLCASSPSGVRQPQHFGDGTRLSIL.

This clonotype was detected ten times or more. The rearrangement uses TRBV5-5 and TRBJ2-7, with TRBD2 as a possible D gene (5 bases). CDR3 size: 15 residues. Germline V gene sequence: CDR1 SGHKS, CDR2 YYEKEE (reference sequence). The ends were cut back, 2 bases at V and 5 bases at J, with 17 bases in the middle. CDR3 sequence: CASSFEGSVRNEQYF. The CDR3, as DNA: TGTGCCAGCAGCTTCGAGGGCTCAGTCCGGAACGAGCAGTACTTC.

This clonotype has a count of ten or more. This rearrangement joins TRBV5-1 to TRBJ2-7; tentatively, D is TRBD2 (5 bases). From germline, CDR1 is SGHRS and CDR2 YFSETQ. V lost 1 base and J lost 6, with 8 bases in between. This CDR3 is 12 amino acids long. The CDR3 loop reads CASSLMGSEQYF. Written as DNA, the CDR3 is TGCGCCAGCAGCTTGATGGGGAGCGAGCAGTACTTC.

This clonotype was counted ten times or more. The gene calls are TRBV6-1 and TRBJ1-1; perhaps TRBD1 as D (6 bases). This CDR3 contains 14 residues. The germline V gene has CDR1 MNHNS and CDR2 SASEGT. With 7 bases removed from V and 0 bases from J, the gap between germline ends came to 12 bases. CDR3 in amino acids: CASKTGTMNTEAFF. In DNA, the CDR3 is TGTGCCAGCAAGACAGGAACTATGAACACTGAAGCTTTCTTT.

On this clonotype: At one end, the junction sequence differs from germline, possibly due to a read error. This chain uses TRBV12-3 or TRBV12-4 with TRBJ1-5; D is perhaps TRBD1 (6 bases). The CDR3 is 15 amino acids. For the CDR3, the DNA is TGTGCCAGCACCTCAGGGGCGTATAGCTATCAGCCTCAGCATTTT. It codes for CASTSGAYSYQPQHF.

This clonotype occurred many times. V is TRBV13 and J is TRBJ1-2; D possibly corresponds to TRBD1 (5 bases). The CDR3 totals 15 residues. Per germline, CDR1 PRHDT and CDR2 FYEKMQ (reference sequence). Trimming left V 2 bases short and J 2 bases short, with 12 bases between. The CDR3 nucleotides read TGTGCCAGCAGCTTAAAGTCGTACAGGAACTATGGCTACACCTTC. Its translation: CASSLKSYRNYGYTF. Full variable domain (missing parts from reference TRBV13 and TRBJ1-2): AAGVIQSPRHLIKEKRETATLKCYPIPRHDTVYWYQQGPGQDPQFLISFYEKMQSDKGSIPDRFSAQQFSDYHSELNMSSLELGDSALYFCASSLKSYRNYGYTFGSGTRLTVV.

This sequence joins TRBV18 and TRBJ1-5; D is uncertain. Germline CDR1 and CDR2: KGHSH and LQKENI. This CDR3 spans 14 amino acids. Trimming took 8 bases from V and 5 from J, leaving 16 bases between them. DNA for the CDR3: TGTGCCAGCAGGGAAGGGTTGGCGGATCAGCCCCAGCATTTT. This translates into CASREGLADQPQHF.

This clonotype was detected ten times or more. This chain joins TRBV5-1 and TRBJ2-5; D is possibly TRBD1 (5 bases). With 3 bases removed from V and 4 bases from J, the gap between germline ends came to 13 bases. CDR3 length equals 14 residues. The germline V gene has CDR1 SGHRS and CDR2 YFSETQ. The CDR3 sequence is CASSSTDIRETQYF. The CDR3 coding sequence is TGCGCCAGCAGCTCCACGGACATACGAGAGACCCAGTACTTC.

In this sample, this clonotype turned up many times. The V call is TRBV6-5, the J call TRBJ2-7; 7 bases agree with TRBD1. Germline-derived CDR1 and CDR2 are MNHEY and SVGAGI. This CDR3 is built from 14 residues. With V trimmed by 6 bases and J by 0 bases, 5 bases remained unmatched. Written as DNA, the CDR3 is TGTGCCAGCAGAAGGACAGGAAGCTCCTACGAGCAGTACTTC. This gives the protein CASRRTGSSYEQYF.

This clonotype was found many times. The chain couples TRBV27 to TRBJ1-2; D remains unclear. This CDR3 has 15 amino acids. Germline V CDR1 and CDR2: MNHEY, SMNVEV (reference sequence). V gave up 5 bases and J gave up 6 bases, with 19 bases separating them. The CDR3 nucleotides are TGTGCCAGCAGTAGTCGGCCCCTGGGTGGGAATGGCTACACCTTC. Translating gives CASSSRPLGGNGYTF.

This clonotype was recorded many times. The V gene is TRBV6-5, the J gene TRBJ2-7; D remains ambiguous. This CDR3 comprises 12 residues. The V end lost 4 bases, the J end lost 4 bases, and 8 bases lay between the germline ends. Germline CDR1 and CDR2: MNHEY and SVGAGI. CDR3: CASSSPQYEQYF. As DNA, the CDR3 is TGTGCCAGCAGTTCTCCCCAGTACGAGCAGTACTTC.